The TCR beta chain under discussion was sequenced for a study of cytomegalovirus exposure and HLA in healthy donors. Study-level findings and limits: It was taken for granted in presence/absence analyses that sequencing depth across donors was roughly uniform.

PCR amplification relied on 60 Vbeta primers (plus 13 Jbeta primers). Profiling relied on immunoSEQ multiplex PCR, and the TCRdb table lists in-frame clones only, not all of them. The sample yields 90,000 to 100,000 clones, 65% to 85% seen once. The ends lost 4 bases at V and 6 bases at J; junction bases unmatched: 3. From germline, CDR1 is SGHNT and CDR2 YENEEA. The CDR3 totals 14 residues. As concerns this clone: Its antigen is unknown.

The sequence derives from an older woman in good health and CMV-seropositive. The sequencing sample was made of PBMCs. This chain joins TRBV11-3 and TRBJ2-1; 10 bases fit TRBD1. CDR3 loop: CASSSGTGVNEQFF. CDR3 bases: TGTGCCAGCAGCTCCGGGACAGGGGTCAATGAGCAGTTCTTC.